This TCR beta chain was captured by sequencing in a study of memory CD4+ T cells and cytomegalovirus serostatus (dated by TCRdb to between 2017 and 2020). Regarding the research as a whole: The cohort comprised 33 healthy Belgian adults, 9 CMV seropositive and some 24 CMV seronegative. The study sequenced CD4+ memory TCRbeta repertoires of a Belgian cohort with known cytomegalovirus serostatus to replicate a published TCR-based CMV serostatus classifier. General study outcomes and caveats: The results were read as suggesting that the CMV-associated TCR signature is, for the most part, present in the CD4+ memory repertoire. Among the roughly 160 previously reported CMV-associated TCRbeta sequences, roughly 68 showed up in the CD4+ memory repertoires, with each one found in between one and five individuals. On the Belgian cohort, the classifier built on the original framework reached a median bootstrapped AUC of roughly 0.94, with a 95% CI of 0.76-1.00. CMV serostatus prediction reached a median bootstrapped AUC of roughly 0.96 with the original framework and over 0.8 with a US-trained random forest. Only CD4+CD45RO+ memory cells were sequenced, unlike the original study, which covered naive and memory CD4+ and CD8+ populations.

The Quick-DNA Microprep Kit was used to extract genomic DNA from the sorted cells. Amplification of TCRbeta DNA was done with the immunoSEQ hsTCRbeta kit, following the protocol from the manufacturer. TCRbeta libraries were sequenced on an Illumina MiSeq instrument. As for the original processing: Once out-of-frame sequences had been removed, millions of distinct TCRbeta sequences were left, which works out to an average of approximately 61,000 per individual. Two values were used to score each individual: the count of 150 to 200 previously reported CMV-associated TCRbeta sequences and the total count of productive distinct TCRbeta sequences. A beta-binomial model was reimplemented in Python, and scikit-learn random forests with default parameters were trained on data from the US cohort. Classifier performance on the Belgian cohort was summarized as median AUC with percentile confidence intervals calculated over 10,000 bootstrap iterations. The table comes from immuneACCESS by way of TCRdb, which keeps in-frame sequences with V and J called. Part of the clones is missing from these tables; in studies checked, under half for an unresolved V gene and the rest for unknown reasons. The V and J calls and clone size come from that table; D and trimming were worked out from the DNA. This sample has about 61,000 clones in its table, and 82% of those were observed once. About 0.95% of the sample is held by the ten biggest clonotypes.

With respect to this clone: Its antigen is currently not known. No much larger clonotype is one base removed from it; base qualities were not supplied.

The V and J ends are trimmed by 6 bases and 0 bases, leaving 15 bases between them. The CDR3, cysteine through phenylalanine, is 15 amino acids long. This entry keeps only the CDR3 DNA: 45 bases, framed from base 1. The germline V gene gives CDR1 as SNHLY and CDR2 as FYNNEI. A FACSAria II was used to sort memory CD4+ T cells, defined as single viable CD3+CD4+CD8-CD45RO+ cells. CMV serostatus was assessed using a Roche Elecsys assay, by which serum IgG against CMV pp150, pp28, p38 and p52 was detected. After thawing, total CD4+ T cells were enriched by positive selection with CD4 magnetic microbeads. The samples came from a different study that was designed specifically to examine the CD4+ T cell memory repertoire. Peripheral blood mononuclear cells were isolated and cryopreserved according to standard operating procedures, and serum was kept at -80 degrees C. Staining used CD3-PerCP (BW264/56), CD4-APC (RPA-T4), CD45RO-PE (UCHT1) and CD8-Pacific Orange (3B5) antibodies, with Sytox blue excluding non-viable cells.

The origin of this receptor is an adult in good health and CMV-seronegative. The sequence is built from TRBV2 and TRBJ2-7, and possibly TRBD1, on 6 matching bases. The source material was memory CD4+ T cells from blood. The nucleotides are TGTGCCAGCAGGCTGGACAGATTAAGCTCCTACGAGCAGTACTTC. Its protein product is CASRLDRLSSYEQYF.